Described below is a single TCR beta chain sequence and its context. Its binding antigen is unknown. Base-call qualities are not available, and no considerably larger clone is one nucleotide away. This sample's treatment or condition label indicates: in vitro stimulation with specific CMV peptide epitopes to enrich CMV-specific T cells. Sequencer: Illumina HiSeq 1500. TCRdb reprocessing: public reads trimmed at Q25 with fastp, clones called with MiXCR, in-frame beta chains kept. Records with the same CDR3 protein are collapsed into one entry carrying the most frequent genes and DNA. This sample is represented by 650,000 to 900,000 distinct CDR3 sequences; approximately 32% of them were singletons. The ten largest clones take up roughly 12% of the sample. The CDR3 holds 16 amino acids from the cysteine to the phenylalanine. Solely the CDR3 DNA is kept, with 48 bases framed from the first base. Here V drops 5 bases and J drops 0 bases, and the junction holds 3 bases not matched to any gene. Per the germline V gene (reference sequence), SEHNR is the CDR1 and FQNEAQ is the CDR2.

The data stem from a study of T cell repertoires in cytomegalovirus infection (dated by TCRdb to about 2019). General notes on the study: Alongside well-studied HLA-B-restricted epitopes, the peptide stimulations were aimed at recently identified HLA-C-restricted CMV epitopes, whose presentation resists viral immunomodulation. Because public TCR beta signatures pointed to carriage of CMV infection together with the matching HLA type, the HLA type of each donor mattered for the analysis.

The research as a whole found: The ex vivo response was dominated by HLA-C-restricted CMV-specific TCR beta clonotypes, which also provided the single most frequent clonotype in two of eight donors. In both this cohort and an independent cohort of several hundred donors, the cumulative frequency of public TCR beta family members distinguished carriers of CMV infection plus the relevant HLA type.

The specimen comprised cultured CD8+ T cells from PBMCs, sampled from culture after CMV antigen stimulation. This clonotype was obtained from a human donor in good health (CMV status not recorded). Some clones in this sample may be carry-over from other donors' samples. The sequence is built from TRBV7-9 and TRBJ2-5; 13 middle bases align to TRBD2. The DNA is TGTGCCAGCAGCGTGACTAGCGGGGGGAACCAAGAGACCCAGTACTTC. Its product reads: CASSVTSGGNQETQYF. The full variable domain, completed from the reference TRBV7-9 and TRBJ2-5 proteins outside the CDR3, reads DTGVSQNPRHKITKRGQNVTFRCDPISEHNRLYWYRQTLGQGPEFLTYFQNEAQLEKSRLLSDRFSAERPKGSFSTLEIQRTEQGDSAMYLCASSVTSGGNQETQYFGPGTRLLVL.